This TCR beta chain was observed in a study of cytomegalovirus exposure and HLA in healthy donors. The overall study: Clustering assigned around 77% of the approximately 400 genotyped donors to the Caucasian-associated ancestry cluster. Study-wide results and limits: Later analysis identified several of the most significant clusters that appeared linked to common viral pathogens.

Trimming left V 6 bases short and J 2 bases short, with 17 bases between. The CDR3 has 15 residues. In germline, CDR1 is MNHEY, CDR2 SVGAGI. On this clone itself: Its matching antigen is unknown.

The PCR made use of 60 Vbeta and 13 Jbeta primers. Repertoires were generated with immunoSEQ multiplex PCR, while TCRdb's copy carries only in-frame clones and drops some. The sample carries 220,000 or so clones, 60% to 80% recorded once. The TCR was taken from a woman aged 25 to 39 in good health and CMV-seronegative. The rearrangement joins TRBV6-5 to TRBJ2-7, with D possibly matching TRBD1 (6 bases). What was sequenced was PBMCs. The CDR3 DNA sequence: TGTGCCAGCAGCCTAGGGGGAAATGGGCCCTACGAGCAGTACTTC. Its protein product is CASSLGGNGPYEQYF.